This is a list of T cell receptor beta chains from one sample in a study of cytomegalovirus exposure and HLA in healthy donors. Here immunoSEQ multiplex PCR was the method, and the copy in TCRdb shows in-frame clones only, minus some. The table has tens of thousands of clones, around 74% seen once. Sequencing was done on a sample of PBMCs. The receptors stem from a woman between 50 and 59 years old in good health and CMV-seropositive. Both conserved end residues are part of each CDR3. A D gene is named only where the DNA matches it firmly. Rows give clone size only sometimes, using once, few, many, or a class for an expanded clone.

>.|.|TRBV2|TRBJ1-1
CAHLNTGLNTEAFF
TGTGCCCATCTCAATACAGGGTTGAACACTGAAGCTTTCTTT
>.|.|TRBV6-1|TRBJ2-5
CASSELSWRTARELQETQYF
TGTGCCAGCAGTGAGTTGTCCTGGCGGACAGCGCGCGAGCTCCAAGAGACCCAGTACTTC
>.|TRBD2|TRBV6-1|TRBJ2-7
CASSAGTSGSQSEQYF
TGTGCCAGCAGTGCCGGGACTAGCGGGAGTCAGAGTGAGCAGTACTTC
>few|.|TRBV6-5|TRBJ2-2
CASSPGLNTGELFF
TGTGCCAGCAGCCCGGGACTCAACACCGGGGAGCTGTTTTTT
>.|TRBD1|TRBV15|TRBJ2-1
CATSRDFGQGSNEQFF
TGTGCCACCAGCAGAGATTTCGGACAGGGGTCAAATGAGCAGTTCTTC
>.|TRBD1|TRBV27|TRBJ2-3
CASRPDRIVTDTQYF
TGTGCCAGCAGACCGGACAGGATAGTTACAGATACGCAGTATTTT
>.|.|TRBV6-5|TRBJ1-2
CASSYDSGYGYTF
TGTGCCAGCAGTTACGACAGCGGGTATGGCTACACCTTC
>.|TRBD2|TRBV4-1|TRBJ2-7
CASSRNSGDSYEQYF
TGCGCCAGCAGCCGAAATAGCGGGGACTCCTACGAGCAGTACTTC
>.|TRBD2|TRBV11-3|TRBJ2-1
CASSSERGVSRNNEQFF
TGTGCCAGCAGCTCCGAGCGGGGGGTTTCCCGAAACAATGAGCAGTTCTTC
>.|.|TRBV30|TRBJ2-5
CAWRGGAEETQYF
TGTGCCTGGAGGGGGGGGGCGGAAGAGACCCAGTACTTC